The clone carrying this TCR beta chain was counted between two and nine times. Antigen specificity is unknown. This sample stems from a study of beta chain features in type 1 diabetes. Looking at the study overall: Patient and healthy donor groups were alike in age, gender and cell yields.

Trimming pared 3 bases from V and 7 bases from J, leaving 12 bases between. Germline lookup yields CDR1 WSHSY and CDR2 SAAADI. This CDR3 is built from 13 residues. cDNA synthesis used the whole RNA isolate, giving expressed TCRB sequences. Sequenced by immunoSEQ multiplex PCR; TCRdb stores in-frame clones only, minus some. The sample yields about 900,000 clones, roughly 15% seen once. Each population that was sorted was more than 95% pure. Study-wide points: In comparison with healthy donors, patients had naive, central memory and Treg TCRB repertoires that appeared more similar.

This sequence originates from a woman in her late teens or twenties in good health. This sequence joins TRBV10-2 and TRBJ1-1; TRBD1 might be the D (6 bases). Sequenced sample: naive CD4+ T cells from blood. The CDR3 sequence: CASSELGQSEAFF. DNA for the CDR3: TGCGCCAGCAGTGAACTCGGACAGAGTGAAGCTTTCTTT.